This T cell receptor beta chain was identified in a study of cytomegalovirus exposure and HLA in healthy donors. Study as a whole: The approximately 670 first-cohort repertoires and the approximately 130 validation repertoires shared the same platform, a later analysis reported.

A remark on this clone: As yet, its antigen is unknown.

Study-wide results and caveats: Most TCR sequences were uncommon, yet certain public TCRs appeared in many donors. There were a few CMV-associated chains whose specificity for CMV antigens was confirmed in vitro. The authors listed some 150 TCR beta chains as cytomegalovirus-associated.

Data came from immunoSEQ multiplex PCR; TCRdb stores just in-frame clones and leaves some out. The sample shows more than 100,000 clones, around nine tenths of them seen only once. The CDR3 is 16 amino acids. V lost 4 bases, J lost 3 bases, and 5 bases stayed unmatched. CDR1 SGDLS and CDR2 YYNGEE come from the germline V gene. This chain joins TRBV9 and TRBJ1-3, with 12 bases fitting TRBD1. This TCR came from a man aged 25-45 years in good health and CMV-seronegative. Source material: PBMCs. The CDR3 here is CASSPRDRGHGNTIYF. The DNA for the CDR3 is TGTGCCAGCAGCCCTCGGGACAGGGGGCATGGAAACACCATATATTTT.